This is a list of T cell receptor beta chains from one sample in a study of blood T cell repertoires in COVID-19. Sequencing was performed with immunoSEQ multiplex PCR; in TCRdb, only in-frame clones are kept and a portion is missing. The sample records 450,000 or so clones, 89% being singletons. Sequences were obtained from peripheral blood. Every receptor here comes from a man aged 18 to 29 with COVID-19, enrolled during active disease. Each CDR3 is given without its conserved first and last residue. D genes are given only for firm matches.

J: TRBJ1-2
D: -
V: TRBV29-1
CDR3: SVVRQEEANYGYT

J: TRBJ2-1
D: TRBD1
V: TRBV24-1
CDR3: ATAGTGSGDEQF

J: TRBJ2-2
D: -
V: TRBV2
CDR3: ASSENGVGELF

J: TRBJ1-5
D: -
V: TRBV24-1
CDR3: ATQGQTNQPQH

J: TRBJ2-1
D: TRBD2
V: TRBV3-1/TRBV3-2
CDR3: ASSQGLAGVYEQF

J: TRBJ2-3
D: TRBD2
V: TRBV7-2
CDR3: ASSFGLASDTQY

J: TRBJ2-5
D: TRBD2
V: TRBV27
CDR3: ASSSWAGGDQETQY

J: TRBJ2-7
D: TRBD2
V: TRBV19
CDR3: ASSPGLAVYEQY

J: TRBJ2-3
D: TRBD2
V: TRBV5-1
CDR3: ASSLGLASTDTQY

J: TRBJ1-1
D: -
V: TRBV5-1
CDR3: ASGPSGTKNTEAF